These 10 T cell receptor beta chains came from one sample sequenced in a study of neurological immune-mediated disorders. Each CDR3 protein gets one entry after TCRdb re-called the 5' RACE reads with MiXCR. The sample contains approximately 68,000 distinct CDR3 sequences, 4.8% of which appear only once. The sequencing input was PBMCs. The source of these receptors is a woman in her seventies with multiple sclerosis.

CDR3 in amino acids: CAWSRVIYGYTF. CDR3 sequence (DNA): TGTGCCTGGAGTAGGGTAATCTATGGCTACACCTTC. The chain recombines TRBV30 with TRBJ1-2, with D hard to call. CDR1 and CDR2 (germline): GTSNPN, SVGIG (reference sequence). The V gene lost 2 bases and the J gene lost 4 bases, with 8 bases spanning the gap. The CDR3 runs to 12 residues.

This clonotype was seen at least ten times. The chain has TRBV20-1 and TRBJ1-2; D is possibly TRBD1 (6 bases). V was shortened by 2 bases and J by 6 bases, with 10 bases between the two germline ends. The CDR3 length is 12 residues. Germline values: CDR1 DFQATT, CDR2 SNEGSKA (reference sequence). CDR3 coding DNA: TGCAGTGCTAGAAACAGGGAAAATGGCTACACCTTC. Its translation is CSARNRENGYTF.

This clonotype was counted many times. This rearrangement joins TRBV20-1 to TRBJ2-1; 13 bases are a match to TRBD2. Germline lookup yields CDR1 DFQATT and CDR2 SNEGSKA (reference sequence). With V trimmed by 5 bases and J by 7 bases, 5 bases remained unmatched. The CDR3 covers 14 residues. The DNA of the CDR3 is TGCAGTGCTTTCTTGGGACTAGCGGGGAATGAGCAGTTCTTC. Its translation is CSAFLGLAGNEQFF.

This clonotype was seen at least ten times. The chain combines TRBV6-6 with TRBJ2-1; 10 nucleotides agree with TRBD2. The CDR3 covers 14 residues. Germline lookup yields CDR1 MNHNY and CDR2 SVGAGI (reference sequence). The junction had 5 bases not matched to a gene; V was cut back by 6 bases and J by 6 bases. CDR3 residues: CASRTGLATNEQFF. The DNA of the CDR3 is TGTGCCAGCAGGACGGGACTAGCGACCAATGAGCAGTTCTTC.

The chain links TRBV20-1 to TRBJ1-1, with 10 bases aligning to TRBD1. This CDR3 contains 15 residues. Per germline, CDR1 DFQATT and CDR2 SNEGSKA (reference sequence). Trimming at V came to 3 bases and at J to 0 bases, leaving 4 bases not matched to a gene. CDR3 sequence (DNA): TGCAGTGCTAGCCGGGACAGGGGACTGAACACTGAAGCTTTCTTT. Its protein product is CSASRDRGLNTEAFF.

A note on this clonotype: A much larger clone sits a single nucleotide away, making a read error possible. The chain has TRBV12-3 or TRBV12-4 and TRBJ2-7; D gene unclear. This CDR3 comprises 14 residues. V was pared by 4 bases and J by 1 base, with 11 bases between. The CDR3 reads CASSYQTVSYEQYF. CDR3 nucleotide sequence: TGTGCCAGCAGTTACCAGACCGTTTCCTACGAGCAGTACTTC.

This clonotype was seen repeatedly, ten times or more. The chain is built from TRBV5-1 and TRBJ2-2; no definite D call. The germline CDR1 and CDR2 sequences are SGHRS and YFSETQ. The CDR3 is 14 residues long. The V and J ends lost 1 base and 3 bases respectively, with 7 bases between them. This chain's CDR3 is CASSLPLDTGELFF. The CDR3 DNA reads TGCGCCAGCAGCTTGCCCCTCGACACCGGGGAGCTGTTTTTT.

In this sample, this clonotype turned up many times. V is TRBV7-2 and J is TRBJ1-1, with D possibly TRBD1 on 5 matching bases. The V gene lost 4 bases and the J gene lost 2 bases, with 8 bases spanning the gap. Germline CDR1 reads SGHTA; CDR2 reads FQGNSA. The CDR3 is 13 residues long. CDR3 region: CASSYDSNTEAFF. The CDR3 DNA is TGTGCCAGCAGCTACGACAGTAACACTGAAGCTTTCTTT.

This clonotype was seen repeatedly, ten times or more. The chain links TRBV5-1 to TRBJ2-3; D unclear. The CDR3 has 16 residues. The V end lost 0 bases, the J end lost 3 bases, and 14 bases lay between the germline ends. CDR1 is SGHRS and CDR2 is YFSETQ in the germline V gene. The CDR3 nucleotides read TGCGCCAGCAGCTTGGTAATGTTAGCCTCTACAGATACGCAGTATTTT. Translated: CASSLVMLASTDTQYF.

This clonotype was counted many times. The chain uses TRBV7-8 and TRBJ2-7; D is unresolved. The CDR3 has 12 residues. Per the germline V gene, CDR1 is SGHVS and CDR2 is FQNEAQ. Deletions cut 5 bases from V and 1 base from J, with 6 bases between. CDR3: CASSPQSYEQYF. CDR3 DNA sequence: TGTGCCAGCAGCCCCCAGTCCTACGAGCAGTACTTC.